Shown below are 20 T cell receptor beta chains from a single sample sequenced in a study of TIL therapy for anti-PD-1-resistant metastatic lung cancer. Time point meaning: pre-treatment sample, taken before nivolumab and TIL therapy. This was the immunoSEQ v3 assay. Some clones are missing from TCRdb's copy, which holds only in-frame ones; the method was immunoSEQ multiplex PCR. The table lists 54,000 or so clones, less than 85% of them singletons. The sample here was blood, taken at baseline. These receptors were collected from a person aged 25-80 years with non-small cell lung cancer.

V and J are TRBV19 and TRBJ2-3, with 12 bases aligning to TRBD2. Germline CDR1 LNHDA, CDR2 SQIVND (reference sequence). The CDR3 length is 16 residues. V dropped 6 bases and J dropped 2; count of bases not matched to a gene: 6. In DNA, the CDR3 is TGTGCCAGTAGAACTAGCGGGGGGCCTAACACAGATACGCAGTATTTT. The encoded protein is CASRTSGGPNTDTQYF. The variable domain in full, completed from reference TRBV19 and TRBJ2-3, reads DGGITQSPKYLFRKEGQNVTLSCEQNLNHDAMYWYRQDPGQGLRLIYYSQIVNDFQKGDIAEGYSVSREKKESFPLTVTSAQKNPTAFYLCASRTSGGPNTDTQYFGPGTRLTVL.

The V and J genes are TRBV5-1 and TRBJ2-7; D possibly corresponds to TRBD1 (6 bases). V was pared by 0 bases and J by 0 bases, with 13 bases between. The CDR3 is 16 residues long. Germline assignment: CDR1 SGHRS and CDR2 YFSETQ. Written as DNA, the CDR3 is TGCGCCAGCAGCTTGGCCGAAGGACAGAGCTCCTACGAGCAGTACTTC. It codes for CASSLAEGQSSYEQYF.

This chain's CDR3 is CASSIRHHTGELFF. CDR3 bases: TGTGCCAGTAGTATTCGGCATCACACCGGGGAGCTGTTTTTT. The genes are TRBV19 and TRBJ2-2; D is uncertain. CDR3 length: 14 residues. Germline V gene sequence: CDR1 LNHDA, CDR2 SQIVND (reference sequence). Trimming removed 3 bases at V and 3 bases at J, with 8 bases between.

This clone has only a few counts. This chain joins TRBV10-3 and TRBJ2-2, with D tentatively TRBD1 (5 bases). The CDR3 length is 15 residues. The germline gives CDR1 ENHRY, CDR2 SYGVKD. V dropped 4 bases and J dropped 1 base, with 10 bases sitting between them. The CDR3 nucleotides are TGTGCCATCAGTGTCAAGGGGCTGAACACCGGGGAGCTGTTTTTT. Translation gives CAISVKGLNTGELFF.

The chain uses TRBV30 and TRBJ1-2; D unresolved. V shed 4 bases and J shed 3 bases, with 12 bases lying between them. Germline V lookup: CDR1 GTSNPN, CDR2 SVGIG (reference sequence). The CDR3 extends over 13 amino acids. The CDR3 region is CAWTLSRDYGYTF. CDR3 nucleotide sequence: TGTGCCTGGACCCTTTCCCGGGACTATGGCTACACCTTC.

The chain has TRBV4-3 and TRBJ2-7; 10 bases are a match to TRBD2. The CDR3 has 15 amino acids. The junction had 2 bases not matched to a gene; V was cut back by 0 bases and J by 3 bases. CDR1 and CDR2 from the germline V gene are LGHNA and YSLEER. The CDR3 sequence is CASSQDPSGGYEQYF. CDR3 DNA: TGCGCCAGCAGCCAAGATCCTAGCGGGGGCTACGAGCAGTACTTC.

The chain couples TRBV5-4 to TRBJ1-4, with unresolved D. The V gene's germline CDR1 is SGHNT and CDR2 YYREEE (reference sequence). Trimming pared 0 bases from V and 8 bases from J, leaving 14 bases between. The CDR3 has 15 residues. As DNA, the CDR3 is TGTGCCAGCAGCTTGGAGCCGGGAGTTAACGAAAAACTGTTTTTT. Translation gives CASSLEPGVNEKLFF.

The chain joins TRBV11-3 to TRBJ2-1, with D perhaps matching TRBD1 (5 bases). Trimming left V 1 base short and J 8 bases short, with 12 bases between. The CDR3 is 14 residues long. Germline assignment: CDR1 SGHNT and CDR2 YENEEA. Here the CDR3 DNA reads TGTGCCAGCAGCTTAGGGGGCTCATGGGATGAGCAGTTCTTC. Translated, it gives CASSLGGSWDEQFF.

This chain connects TRBV9 to TRBJ2-1; D may correspond to TRBD1 or TRBD2 (6 bases each). The V and J ends lost 3 bases and 10 bases respectively, with 20 bases between them. In germline, CDR1 is SGDLS, CDR2 YYNGEE. This CDR3 region has 15 residues. In nucleotides, the CDR3 is TGTGCCAGCAGCGCTCAGGGGACTCCCTGGGGGGAGCAGTTCTTC. Its protein is CASSAQGTPWGEQFF.

As DNA, the CDR3 is TGTGCCAGTAGTATGCTTGTGAACACTGAAGCTTTCTTT. The encoded protein is CASSMLVNTEAFF. The chain uses TRBV19 and TRBJ1-1; D unclear. This CDR3 contains 13 residues. V was pared by 3 bases and J by 0 bases, with 5 bases between. Germline loops: CDR1 LNHDA, CDR2 SQIVND (reference sequence).

The chain uses TRBV5-1 and TRBJ1-1; the D gene is possibly TRBD1 (5 bases). The CDR3 covers 15 residues. V lost 4 bases and J 1 base, leaving 14 bases between the germline ends. Germline V lookup: CDR1 SGHRS, CDR2 YFSETQ. The CDR3 coding sequence is TGCGCCAGCAGCCCCTTTAGCGACAGGAACACTGAAGCTTTCTTT. Translation: CASSPFSDRNTEAFF.

This clone has a single count. The gene calls are TRBV19 and TRBJ2-1; D might be TRBD1 or TRBD2, each matching 5 bases. V was pared by 1 base and J by 6 bases, with 13 bases between. This CDR3 spans 15 amino acids. Germline V lookup: CDR1 LNHDA, CDR2 SQIVND (reference sequence). This CDR3 is CASSIGDRGSNEQFF. The CDR3, as DNA: TGTGCCAGTAGTATAGGAGACAGAGGGAGCAATGAGCAGTTCTTC.

This clone was seen only once. This chain links TRBV15 with TRBJ1-3; maybe TRBD1 (6 bases). Germline CDR1 reads LNHNV; CDR2 reads YYDKDF (reference sequence). V dropped 1 base and J dropped 3 bases, with 19 bases sitting between them. The CDR3 runs to 18 residues. CDR3 residues: CATSRGLLGGKGGNTIYF. CDR3 sequence (DNA): TGTGCCACCAGCAGAGGTCTACTAGGGGGGAAAGGTGGAAACACCATATATTTT.

The V and J genes are TRBV28 and TRBJ2-7, with 8 nucleotides matching TRBD2. The CDR3 loop spans 16 amino acids. After removal of 3 bases from V and 7 bases from J, the junction contained 14 bases not matched to a gene. Germline V gene lookup returns CDR1 MDHEN and CDR2 SYDVKM. CDR3 nucleotides: TGTGCCAGCAGTTTGTTGGGGTCTAGCGGGCGTGGGGAGCAGTACTTC. Protein: CASSLLGSSGRGEQYF.

The chain carries TRBV5-1 and TRBJ2-5; 7 nucleotides align to TRBD1. The V and J ends lost 4 bases and 0 bases, in that order; junction bases with no gene match: 9. CDR1 SGHRS and CDR2 YFSETQ come from the germline V gene. The CDR3 runs 16 residues. CDR3 nucleotide sequence: TGCGCCAGCAGCCCCGGACAGGCGTCGTACCAAGAGACCCAGTACTTC. Translation: CASSPGQASYQETQYF.

J is TRBJ2-2 and V is TRBV28; 9 bases fit TRBD1. Germline values: CDR1 MDHEN, CDR2 SYDVKM. The V gene end was trimmed by 7 bases and the J gene end by 6 bases; junction bases not matched to a gene: 6. The CDR3 consists of 14 residues. As DNA, the CDR3 is TGTGCCAGCACGAGACAGGGGGTGGCCGGGGAGCTGTTTTTT. It is translated as CASTRQGVAGELFF.

This clone was counted only a few times. The V and J genes are TRBV6-5 and TRBJ1-5; perhaps TRBD1 as D (6 bases). The CDR3 totals 13 residues. Germline V gene sequence: CDR1 MNHEY, CDR2 SVGAGI. V lost 2 bases and J 7 bases, leaving 9 bases between the germline ends. CDR3 sequence reads: CASSYERGQPQHF. The CDR3 bases are TGTGCCAGCAGTTACGAGAGGGGGCAGCCCCAGCATTTT.

V gene TRBV18 combines with J gene TRBJ1-3, with 8 bases lining up with TRBD1. The germline gives CDR1 KGHSH, CDR2 LQKENI. Losses at the gene ends were 1 base for V and 7 bases for J; bases not matched to a gene: 3. The CDR3 consists of 14 residues. The CDR3 spells CASSPQTGENTIYF. The CDR3 bases are TGTGCCAGCTCACCACAGACAGGGGAGAACACCATATATTTT.

This clone was detected only a few times. The chain uses TRBV4-1 and TRBJ1-1, with D unresolved. From germline, CDR1 is MGHRA and CDR2 YSYEKL. The germline V and J ends were trimmed by 4 bases and 5 bases, with 14 bases remaining between them. The CDR3 covers 14 residues. This CDR3 is CASSPWARRTEAFF. The CDR3 nucleotides are TGCGCCAGCAGCCCCTGGGCACGAAGGACTGAAGCTTTCTTT.

The rearrangement links TRBV20-1 to TRBJ2-7; D gene unclear. CDR1 is DFQATT and CDR2 is SNEGSKA in the germline V gene (reference sequence). Deletions cut 1 base from V and 7 bases from J, with 5 bases between. The CDR3 has 10 amino acids. CDR3 amino acids: CSARGSEQYF. The CDR3 DNA is TGCAGTGCTAGAGGGTCGGAGCAGTACTTC.